Listed below are T cell receptor beta chains from one sample, sequenced in a study of cytomegalovirus exposure and HLA in healthy donors. Produced via immunoSEQ multiplex PCR; TCRdb's table is partial and in-frame only. The repertoire consists of tens of thousands of clones, with 75% to 85% occurring once and the leading ten covering approximately 5.9%. The specimen was PBMCs. The receptor set was obtained from a male donor in good health and CMV-seronegative. CDR3s include the opening cysteine and the closing phenylalanine or tryptophan.

V gene | CDR3 protein
TRBV7-6 | CASSQDRGATNEKLFF
TRBV19 | CASSERRWRGAGNEQFF
TRBV2 | CASSERRARGGYTF
TRBV28 | CASTLGPEGGYTF
TRBV11-2 | CASSHHRDRDIGRGAFF
TRBV9 | CASSSRGVLTDTQYF
TRBV19 | CASSQGVGTGELFF
TRBV30 | CAWGTGSHGYTF
TRBV6-1 | CASSGIGGPPLNTEAFF
TRBV19 | CASKAQGNQPQHF
TRBV7-2 | CASSLMGQGNSPLHF
TRBV7-8 | CASSFGLAASLGNEQFF
TRBV7-8 | CASSLKLGGNQPQHF